A selection of T cell receptor beta chains follows, all from one sample in a study of blood T cell repertoires in COVID-19. The table came from immunoSEQ multiplex PCR; TCRdb's copy has only in-frame clones and leaves some out. The sample includes roughly 60,000 clones, around four fifths of them seen just once. Input material: peripheral blood. Every receptor here comes from a man older than 75 with acute or convalescent COVID-19. Both conserved end residues are part of each CDR3. Each record gives: clone size, D gene, J gene, V gene, CDR3 DNA, CDR3 protein. The D gene is left open where the match is weak. Some rows have no size entry. The others give once, few or many, or a class for an expanded clone.

clone size: -
D gene: TRBD1
J gene: TRBJ1-6
V gene: TRBV5-1
CDR3 DNA: TGCGCCAGCAGCTTGACCGCGACAGGGGTTTCACCCCTCCACTTT
CDR3 protein: CASSLTATGVSPLHF

clone size: -
D gene: TRBD1
J gene: TRBJ1-2
V gene: TRBV4-1
CDR3 DNA: TGCGCCAGCAGCCAAGAAGACAGGGATTATGGCTACACCTTC
CDR3 protein: CASSQEDRDYGYTF

clone size: -
D gene: -
J gene: TRBJ1-1
V gene: TRBV5-1
CDR3 DNA: TGCGCCAGCAGCTTTACAGGCCTGGGGAACACTGAAGCTTTCTTT
CDR3 protein: CASSFTGLGNTEAFF

clone size: few
D gene: -
J gene: TRBJ1-6
V gene: TRBV4-1
CDR3 DNA: TGCGCCAGCAGCCAAGTTTCGGGGAGGGGGTCACCCCTCCACTTT
CDR3 protein: CASSQVSGRGSPLHF

clone size: -
D gene: -
J gene: TRBJ1-1
V gene: TRBV12-5
CDR3 DNA: TGTGCTAGTGGTTTGGTACAGTGGACTGAAGCTTTCTTT
CDR3 protein: CASGLVQWTEAFF

clone size: -
D gene: -
J gene: TRBJ1-3
V gene: TRBV30
CDR3 DNA: TGTGCCTGGAGTGTACTGAGCTCTGGAAACACCATATATTTT
CDR3 protein: CAWSVLSSGNTIYF

clone size: once
D gene: -
J gene: TRBJ2-5
V gene: TRBV20-1
CDR3 DNA: TGCAGTGCTAGTGAGGACAGCGAAGAGACCCAGTACTTC
CDR3 protein: CSASEDSEETQYF

clone size: -
D gene: TRBD1
J gene: TRBJ2-2
V gene: TRBV5-5
CDR3 DNA: TGTGCCAGCAGCAACAGACAGGGGGAGGGCACCGGGGAGCTGTTTTTT
CDR3 protein: CASSNRQGEGTGELFF

clone size: -
D gene: -
J gene: TRBJ1-5
V gene: TRBV6-5
CDR3 DNA: TGTGCCAGCAGTTACGACAGGAATCAGCCCCAGCATTTT
CDR3 protein: CASSYDRNQPQHF

clone size: -
D gene: -
J gene: TRBJ1-1
V gene: TRBV27
CDR3 DNA: TGTGCCAGCCTAACTCAGGGAAGCACTGAAGCTTTCTTT
CDR3 protein: CASLTQGSTEAFF

clone size: few
D gene: -
J gene: TRBJ1-5
V gene: TRBV18
CDR3 DNA: TGTGCCAGCTCCCTACAGGGAGTTGATCAGCCCCAGCATTTT
CDR3 protein: CASSLQGVDQPQHF

clone size: -
D gene: TRBD1
J gene: TRBJ1-5
V gene: TRBV19
CDR3 DNA: TGTGCCAGTAGTAGGACAGGGGGCGGTCAGCCCCAGCATTTT
CDR3 protein: CASSRTGGGQPQHF

clone size: -
D gene: TRBD2
J gene: TRBJ2-7
V gene: TRBV10-3
CDR3 DNA: TGTGCCATCAGTAAAGGAACTAGCGGGGGATCTGGTTTATCCTACGAGCAGTACTTC
CDR3 protein: CAISKGTSGGSGLSYEQYF

clone size: -
D gene: TRBD1
J gene: TRBJ2-3
V gene: TRBV29-1
CDR3 DNA: TGCAGCGTCAGACAGGGCTTTACATCAGATACGCAGTATTTT
CDR3 protein: CSVRQGFTSDTQYF

clone size: -
D gene: -
J gene: TRBJ1-1
V gene: TRBV5-1
CDR3 DNA: TGCGCCAGCAGCTTTAATGCGGACTTGAACACTGAAGCTTTCTTT
CDR3 protein: CASSFNADLNTEAFF

clone size: -
D gene: TRBD1
J gene: TRBJ1-2
V gene: TRBV7-2
CDR3 DNA: TGTGCCAGCAGCTCGACAGGGGTCTATGGCTACACCTTC
CDR3 protein: CASSSTGVYGYTF

clone size: -
D gene: -
J gene: TRBJ2-5
V gene: TRBV6-5
CDR3 DNA: TGTGCCAGCAGGGGGCTGGGAGAGACCCAGTACTTC
CDR3 protein: CASRGLGETQYF

clone size: -
D gene: -
J gene: TRBJ2-5
V gene: TRBV7-9
CDR3 DNA: TGTGCCAGCAGCTTAGCAGCCCTCCAAGAGACCCAGTACTTC
CDR3 protein: CASSLAALQETQYF

clone size: -
D gene: -
J gene: TRBJ2-3
V gene: TRBV4-1
CDR3 DNA: TGCGCCAGCAGCCAATTTATGCCCGCGCGTACGCAGTATTTT
CDR3 protein: CASSQFMPARTQYF

clone size: -
D gene: TRBD2
J gene: TRBJ2-5
V gene: TRBV4-1
CDR3 DNA: TGCGCCAGCAGCCAAGATCTTGGGACTACAGAAGAGACCCAGTACTTC
CDR3 protein: CASSQDLGTTEETQYF

clone size: -
D gene: -
J gene: TRBJ2-1
V gene: TRBV19
CDR3 DNA: TGTGCCAGTAGCCTCCACCCTGGGAGGCAGTTCTTC
CDR3 protein: CASSLHPGRQFF

clone size: -
D gene: -
J gene: TRBJ2-2
V gene: TRBV19
CDR3 DNA: TGTGCCAGTAGTATAGGGGCAGGGGATGGGACCGGGGAGCTGTTTTTT
CDR3 protein: CASSIGAGDGTGELFF

clone size: -
D gene: TRBD1
J gene: TRBJ2-2
V gene: TRBV12-5
CDR3 DNA: TGTGCTAGTGGTTGGCAGACAGGGGGCCTCGCCCCGAACACCGGGGAGCTGTTTTTT
CDR3 protein: CASGWQTGGLAPNTGELFF

clone size: -
D gene: TRBD2
J gene: TRBJ2-3
V gene: TRBV2
CDR3 DNA: TGTGCCAGCAGTCGCGGACTAGCGGGGGCCCCTCGGGGGGATACGCAGTATTTT
CDR3 protein: CASSRGLAGAPRGDTQYF

clone size: -
D gene: TRBD1
J gene: TRBJ2-5
V gene: TRBV7-6
CDR3 DNA: TGTGCCAGCAGCTTAATGTCCGCCAGGGGGGAGACCCAGTACTTC
CDR3 protein: CASSLMSARGETQYF

clone size: -
D gene: -
J gene: TRBJ2-2
V gene: TRBV7-9
CDR3 DNA: TGTGCCAGCAGCTTAGGGGGGCGCGACACCGGGGAGCTGTTTTTT
CDR3 protein: CASSLGGRDTGELFF

clone size: -
D gene: -
J gene: TRBJ1-3
V gene: TRBV5-8
CDR3 DNA: TGTGCCAGCAGCTTGGTAGCCGGCTATGGAAACACCATATATTTT
CDR3 protein: CASSLVAGYGNTIYF

clone size: -
D gene: TRBD2
J gene: TRBJ2-1
V gene: TRBV5-6
CDR3 DNA: TGTGCCAGCAGCTTGGCGGGGGGTCCTATCCTTTCCTACAATGAGCAGTTCTTC
CDR3 protein: CASSLAGGPILSYNEQFF

clone size: -
D gene: TRBD1
J gene: TRBJ1-5
V gene: TRBV19
CDR3 DNA: TGTGCCAGTATCGGCCTAGGGACAGGGAACAATCAGCCCCAGCATTTT
CDR3 protein: CASIGLGTGNNQPQHF

clone size: -
D gene: TRBD1
J gene: TRBJ1-5
V gene: TRBV18
CDR3 DNA: TGTGCCAGCTCGGCGGCCGGACAGGGGCATCAGCCCCAGCATTTT
CDR3 protein: CASSAAGQGHQPQHF

clone size: -
D gene: -
J gene: TRBJ1-4
V gene: TRBV5-5
CDR3 DNA: TGTGCCAGCAGCTCAGGTGTCGAGAATGAAAAACTGTTTTTT
CDR3 protein: CASSSGVENEKLFF

clone size: -
D gene: -
J gene: TRBJ1-2
V gene: TRBV27
CDR3 DNA: TGTGCCAGCAGTTCGAGGATGGGTGGCTACACCTTC
CDR3 protein: CASSSRMGGYTF

clone size: few
D gene: -
J gene: TRBJ2-2
V gene: TRBV28
CDR3 DNA: TGTGCCAGCAAGAGGGGGATTTTAACCGGGGAGCTGTTTTTT
CDR3 protein: CASKRGILTGELFF

clone size: -
D gene: TRBD1
J gene: TRBJ2-7
V gene: TRBV18
CDR3 DNA: TGTGCCAGCTCAACAGGGGTAGACGAGCAGTACTTC
CDR3 protein: CASSTGVDEQYF

clone size: -
D gene: -
J gene: TRBJ2-6
V gene: TRBV3-1/TRBV3-2
CDR3 DNA: TGTGCCAGCAGCCAAAGGGGTCCTGGGGCCAACGTCCTGACTTTC
CDR3 protein: CASSQRGPGANVLTF

clone size: -
D gene: TRBD1
J gene: TRBJ1-3
V gene: TRBV4-1
CDR3 DNA: TGCGCCAGCAGCCAAGATATGGTGAACAGGGGGTTAGGTGGAAACACCATATATTTT
CDR3 protein: CASSQDMVNRGLGGNTIYF

clone size: -
D gene: -
J gene: TRBJ1-2
V gene: TRBV5-5
CDR3 DNA: TGTGCCAGCAGCTTGGGGGGAGATATTGGCTACACCTTC
CDR3 protein: CASSLGGDIGYTF

clone size: few
D gene: TRBD2
J gene: TRBJ2-5
V gene: TRBV11-2
CDR3 DNA: TGTGCCAGCAGCGTTAGCGGGGGGCGGGGGGAGACCCAGTACTTC
CDR3 protein: CASSVSGGRGETQYF

clone size: -
D gene: TRBD1
J gene: TRBJ1-2
V gene: TRBV11-2
CDR3 DNA: TGTGCCAGCAGCTTAGAACAGGGGTATTATGGCTACACCTTC
CDR3 protein: CASSLEQGYYGYTF

clone size: -
D gene: -
J gene: TRBJ2-5
V gene: TRBV10-3
CDR3 DNA: TGTGCCACCACCCGGACAGCGCTACAAGAGACCCAGTACTTC
CDR3 protein: CATTRTALQETQYF

clone size: few
D gene: -
J gene: TRBJ2-2
V gene: TRBV11-3
CDR3 DNA: TGTGCCAGCCGCCGGGGAAGCCAATACGCGAACACCGGGGAGCTGTTTTTT
CDR3 protein: CASRRGSQYANTGELFF

clone size: -
D gene: TRBD2
J gene: TRBJ2-7
V gene: TRBV6-5
CDR3 DNA: TGTGCCAGCAGTTACAAGCGGGGGGGCCAATGGGAGCAGTACTTC
CDR3 protein: CASSYKRGGQWEQYF

clone size: -
D gene: TRBD2
J gene: TRBJ2-3
V gene: TRBV11-2
CDR3 DNA: TGTGCCAGCAGCTTACTAGCGGGCGGCGCAGATACGCAGTATTTT
CDR3 protein: CASSLLAGGADTQYF

clone size: -
D gene: TRBD1
J gene: TRBJ2-7
V gene: TRBV6-6
CDR3 DNA: TGTGCCAGCAGTAAGGGACAGGGGAAGCACGAGCAGTACTTC
CDR3 protein: CASSKGQGKHEQYF

clone size: few
D gene: TRBD1
J gene: TRBJ1-2
V gene: TRBV6-5
CDR3 DNA: TGTGCCAGCAGCCTGACAGGGGCGAAGCGTGGCTACACCTTC
CDR3 protein: CASSLTGAKRGYTF

clone size: -
D gene: -
J gene: TRBJ1-2
V gene: TRBV15
CDR3 DNA: TGTGCCACCAGCAGAGCAGGGGACCGGAACTATGGCTACACCTTC
CDR3 protein: CATSRAGDRNYGYTF

clone size: few
D gene: -
J gene: TRBJ2-2
V gene: TRBV4-1
CDR3 DNA: TGCGCCAGCAGCCAAGATTCGGGGACCGGGGAGCTGTTTTTT
CDR3 protein: CASSQDSGTGELFF

clone size: -
D gene: -
J gene: TRBJ2-3
V gene: TRBV19
CDR3 DNA: TGTGCCAGTACCCCCGCCCAGGGGCCCCCCGATACGCAGTATTTT
CDR3 protein: CASTPAQGPPDTQYF

clone size: -
D gene: TRBD1
J gene: TRBJ1-6
V gene: TRBV29-1
CDR3 DNA: TGCAGCGTGGTGGACAGGGAGAACTCCTATAATTCACCCCTCCACTTT
CDR3 protein: CSVVDRENSYNSPLHF

clone size: -
D gene: TRBD1
J gene: TRBJ2-2
V gene: TRBV19
CDR3 DNA: TGTGCCAGTAGTATAAGGGGGCTCACCGGGGAGCTGTTTTTT
CDR3 protein: CASSIRGLTGELFF

clone size: -
D gene: TRBD1
J gene: TRBJ1-2
V gene: TRBV11-2
CDR3 DNA: TGTGCCAGCAGCTTAGGACGTCGGACAGGGGTCTATGGCTACACCTTC
CDR3 protein: CASSLGRRTGVYGYTF